Listed below are T cell receptor beta chains from one sample, sequenced in a study of beta chain features in type 1 diabetes. Profiled with immunoSEQ multiplex PCR; TCRdb holds only in-frame clones, not every one. The sample consists of a few hundred thousand clones, 20% of them appearing once. Sequencing was performed on naive CD4+ T cells from blood. All receptors derive from a woman in her 40s with type 1 diabetes. Both conserved end residues are part of each CDR3. Fields, in order: V gene, J gene, D gene, clone size, CDR3 protein, CDR3 DNA. A D gene is named only where the DNA matches it firmly. A clone size is listed for some rows: how often the clone was seen (once, few, many), or a class if it is expanded.

TRBV9	TRBJ1-4	NA	NA	CASSIGVAANEKLFF	TGTGCCAGCAGCATCGGGGTTGCAGCTAATGAAAAACTGTTTTTT
TRBV5-4	TRBJ1-1	NA	few	CASSWTGSAEAFF	TGTGCCAGCAGCTGGACGGGGAGCGCTGAAGCTTTCTTT
TRBV9	TRBJ1-1	TRBD1	NA	CASSRDRSTEAFF	TGTGCCAGCAGCAGGGACAGGTCCACTGAAGCTTTCTTT
TRBV4-1	TRBJ1-5	NA	NA	CASSQDRRDYSNQPQHF	TGCGCCAGCAGCCAAGATAGGAGGGATTATAGCAATCAGCCCCAGCATTTT
TRBV30	TRBJ2-7	TRBD1	NA	CAWSATGVYEQYF	TGTGCCTGGAGTGCTACAGGGGTCTACGAGCAGTACTTC
TRBV5-4	TRBJ2-1	NA	few	CASSLVDEQFF	TGTGCCAGCAGCTTGGTAGATGAGCAGTTCTTC
TRBV30	TRBJ1-2	NA	few	CAWSPRGSNYGYTF	TGTGCCTGGAGTCCCAGGGGCTCTAACTATGGCTACACCTTC
TRBV29-1	TRBJ1-1	NA	NA	CSVEEDEGWSEAFF	TGCAGCGTTGAAGAAGATGAGGGTTGGAGTGAAGCTTTCTTT
TRBV7-9	TRBJ1-2	NA	NA	CASSPLELPGSYTF	TGTGCCAGCAGCCCATTAGAACTCCCCGGGAGCTACACCTTC
TRBV7-9	TRBJ2-1	NA	few	CASSLSSGDEQFF	TGTGCCAGCAGCTTAAGTTCAGGGGACGAGCAGTTCTTC